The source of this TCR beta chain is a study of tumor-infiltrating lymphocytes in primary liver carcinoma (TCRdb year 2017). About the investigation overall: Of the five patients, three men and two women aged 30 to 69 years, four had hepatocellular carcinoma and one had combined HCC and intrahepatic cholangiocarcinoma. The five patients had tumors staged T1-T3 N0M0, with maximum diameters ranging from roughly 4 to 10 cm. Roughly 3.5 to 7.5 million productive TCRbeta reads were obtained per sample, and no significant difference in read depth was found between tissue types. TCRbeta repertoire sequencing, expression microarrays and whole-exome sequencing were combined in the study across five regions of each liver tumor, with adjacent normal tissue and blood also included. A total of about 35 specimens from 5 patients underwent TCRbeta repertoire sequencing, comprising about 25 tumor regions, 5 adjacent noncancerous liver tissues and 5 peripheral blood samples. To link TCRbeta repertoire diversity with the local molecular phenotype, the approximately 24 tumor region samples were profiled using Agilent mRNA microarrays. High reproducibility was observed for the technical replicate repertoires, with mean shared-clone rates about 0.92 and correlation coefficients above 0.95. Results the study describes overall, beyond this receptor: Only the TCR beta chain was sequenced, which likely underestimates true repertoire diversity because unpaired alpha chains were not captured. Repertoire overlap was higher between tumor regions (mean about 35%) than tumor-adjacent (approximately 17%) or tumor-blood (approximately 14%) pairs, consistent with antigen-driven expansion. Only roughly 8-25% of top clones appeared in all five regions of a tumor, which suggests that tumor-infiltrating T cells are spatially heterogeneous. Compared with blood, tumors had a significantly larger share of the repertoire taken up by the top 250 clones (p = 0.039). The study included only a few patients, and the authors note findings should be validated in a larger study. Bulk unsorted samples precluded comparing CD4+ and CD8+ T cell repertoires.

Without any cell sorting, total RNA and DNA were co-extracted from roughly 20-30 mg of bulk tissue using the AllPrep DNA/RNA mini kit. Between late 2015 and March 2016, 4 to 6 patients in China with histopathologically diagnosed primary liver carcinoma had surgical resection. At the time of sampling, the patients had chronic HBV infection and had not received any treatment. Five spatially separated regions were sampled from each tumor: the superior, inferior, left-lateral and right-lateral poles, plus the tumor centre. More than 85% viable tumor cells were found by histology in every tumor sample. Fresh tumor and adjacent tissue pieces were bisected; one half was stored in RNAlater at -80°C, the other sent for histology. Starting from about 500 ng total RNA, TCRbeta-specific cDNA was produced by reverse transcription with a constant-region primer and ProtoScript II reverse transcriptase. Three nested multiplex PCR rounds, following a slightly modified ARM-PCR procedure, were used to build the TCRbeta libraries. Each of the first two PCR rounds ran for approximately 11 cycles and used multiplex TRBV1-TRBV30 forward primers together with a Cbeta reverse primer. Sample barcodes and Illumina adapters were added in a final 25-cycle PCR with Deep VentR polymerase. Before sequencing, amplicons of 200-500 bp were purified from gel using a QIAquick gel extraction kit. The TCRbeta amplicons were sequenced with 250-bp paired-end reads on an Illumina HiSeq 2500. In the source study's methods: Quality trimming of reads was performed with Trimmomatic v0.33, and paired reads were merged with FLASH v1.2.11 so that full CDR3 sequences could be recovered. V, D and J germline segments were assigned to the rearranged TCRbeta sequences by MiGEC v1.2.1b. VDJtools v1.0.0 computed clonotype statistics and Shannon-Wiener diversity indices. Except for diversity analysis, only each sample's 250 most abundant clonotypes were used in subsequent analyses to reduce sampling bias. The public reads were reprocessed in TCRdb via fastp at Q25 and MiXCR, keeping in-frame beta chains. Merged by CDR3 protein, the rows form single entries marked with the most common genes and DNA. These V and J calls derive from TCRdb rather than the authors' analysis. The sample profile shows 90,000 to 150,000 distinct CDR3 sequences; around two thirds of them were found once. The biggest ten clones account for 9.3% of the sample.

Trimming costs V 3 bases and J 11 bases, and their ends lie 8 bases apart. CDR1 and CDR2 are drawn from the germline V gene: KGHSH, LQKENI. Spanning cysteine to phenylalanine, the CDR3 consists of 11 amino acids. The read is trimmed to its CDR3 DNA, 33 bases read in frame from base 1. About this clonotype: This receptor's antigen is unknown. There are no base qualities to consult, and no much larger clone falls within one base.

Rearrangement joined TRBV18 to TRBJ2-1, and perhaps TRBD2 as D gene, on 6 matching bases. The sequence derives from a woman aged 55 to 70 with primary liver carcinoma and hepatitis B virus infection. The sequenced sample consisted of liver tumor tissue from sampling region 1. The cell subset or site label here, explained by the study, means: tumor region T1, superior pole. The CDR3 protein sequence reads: CASSPGLQQFF. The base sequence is TGTGCCAGCTCACCGGGACTCCAGCAGTTCTTC.